The 14 T cell receptor beta chains reported below all come from one sample, sequenced in a study of T cells in Graves' hyperthyroidism and ophthalmopathy. The TCR beta CDR3 regions underwent amplification using RNA transcripts as the source. First-round RT-PCR with HTBI primers amplified the TCR CDR3 region. TCRdb re-analysed the multiplex PCR reads in MiXCR, keeping a single row per CDR3 protein. The data hold approximately 630,000 distinct CDR3 sequences, with around 15% observed a single time. The specimen was blood. The source of these receptors is a woman aged 25 to 39 with Graves' hyperthyroidism.

In this sample, this clonotype turned up many times. The chain has TRBV20-1 and TRBJ2-5; D not resolved. The germline gives CDR1 DFQATT, CDR2 SNEGSKA (reference sequence). The length of the CDR3 is 11 residues. V lost 3 bases, J lost 2 bases, and 4 bases lay in between. The CDR3: CSASPQETQYF. The CDR3 region has the DNA TGCAGTGCTAGCCCTCAAGAGACCCAGTACTTC.

The rearrangement joins TRBV27 to TRBJ2-2, with 11 bases matching TRBD1. The CDR3 is 17 residues long. The V gene end was trimmed by 4 bases and the J gene end by 6 bases; junction bases not matched to a gene: 10. Per germline, CDR1 MNHEY and CDR2 SMNVEV (reference sequence). The chain's CDR3 is CASSSPRGQGGAGELFF. DNA for the CDR3: TGTGCCAGCAGTTCTCCCCGGGGACAGGGGGGCGCCGGGGAGCTGTTTTTT.

This clonotype showed up just a few times. The V gene is TRBV5-1, the J gene TRBJ2-1, with D perhaps matching TRBD1 or TRBD2 (5 bases each). Germline lookup yields CDR1 SGHRS and CDR2 YFSETQ. V was clipped by 3 bases and J by 3 bases, with 19 bases between them. The CDR3 contains 17 residues. As DNA, the CDR3 is TGCGCCAGCAGCTCGGGACGGGCCCAGCGATACTACAATGAGCAGTTCTTC. Translating it yields CASSSGRAQRYYNEQFF. Together with reference TRBV5-1 and TRBJ2-1, the CDR3 gives the full variable domain: KAGVTQTPRYLIKTRGQQVTLSCSPISGHRSVSWYQQTPGQGLQFLFEYFSETQRNKGNFPGRFSGRQFSNSRSEMNVSTLELGDSALYLCASSSGRAQRYYNEQFFGPGTRLTVL.

With respect to this clonotype: This may stem from a read error, because a much larger clone lies one nucleotide away. This rearrangement joins TRBV28 to TRBJ1-2; D call uncertain. Germline CDR1 is MDHEN and CDR2 is SYDVKM. This CDR3 has 14 residues. The CDR3 nucleotides read TGTGTCAGCAGAGGGAGGGCCTCTAACTATGGCTACACCTTC. Translation: CVSRGRASNYGYTF.

With regard to this clonotype: Possible read error: a much larger clone is one base away. The V gene is TRBV30, the J gene TRBJ1-3; D unclear. Per the germline V gene, CDR1 is GTSNPN and CDR2 is SVGIG (reference sequence). The CDR3 is 12 amino acids. The CDR3 protein is CAWSVNGNSIYF. The CDR3 nucleotides are TGTGCCTGGAGTGTGAATGGAAACTCCATATATTTT.

This clonotype was recorded a few times. The chain has TRBV5-6 and TRBJ2-1, with TRBD2 matching 10 bases. There are 13 residues in the CDR3. The V gene end was trimmed by 3 bases and the J gene end by 12 bases; junction bases not matched to a gene: 6. Germline-derived CDR1 and CDR2 are SGHDT and YYEEEE. CDR3 DNA: TGTGCCAGCAGCTACGGACTAGCGGAGGGGCAGTTCTTC. Translating gives CASSYGLAEGQFF.

With respect to this clonotype: Possible read error: a much larger clone is one base away. The V gene is TRBV11-2, the J gene TRBJ2-7; 7 bases line up with TRBD1. Losses at the gene ends were 3 bases for V and 7 bases for J; bases not matched to a gene: 9. CDR1 and CDR2 (germline): SGHAT, FQNNGV. The length of the CDR3 is 14 residues. For the CDR3, the DNA is TGTGCCAGCAGCTTCGAGGGGGCTTGGGATGAGCAGTACTTC. Protein product: CASSFEGAWDEQYF. The entire variable domain, with the rest obtained from reference TRBV11-2 and TRBJ2-7, is as follows: EAGVAQSPRYKIIEKRQSVAFWCNPISGHATLYWYQQILGQGPKLLIQFQNNGVVDDSQLPKDRFSAERLKGVDSTLKIQPAKLEDSAVYLCASSFEGAWDEQYFGPGTRLTVT.

This clonotype was counted a few times. This sequence joins TRBV6-1 and TRBJ1-2; perhaps TRBD1 as D (5 bases). This CDR3 is 15 amino acids long. V dropped 5 bases and J dropped 8 bases, with 21 bases sitting between them. CDR1 is MNHNS and CDR2 is SASEGT in the germline V gene. The CDR3: CASSNQGGGVKGYTF. The CDR3, as DNA: TGTGCCAGCAGTAACCAGGGAGGAGGGGTAAAGGGCTACACCTTC.

The sample holds a few counts of this clonotype. This chain links TRBV2 with TRBJ2-1, with D possibly TRBD2 on 6 matching bases. V was shortened by 10 bases and J by 1 base, with 14 bases between the two germline ends. Germline CDR1 SNHLY, CDR2 FYNNEI. The CDR3 contains 14 residues. CDR3 in DNA: TGTGCCACTTCAACGACTAGTTCCTACAATGAGCAGTTCTTC. This encodes CATSTTSSYNEQFF.

With regard to this clonotype: With a much larger clone just one base away, this may be a read error. The chain links TRBV15 to TRBJ2-1; 7 bases are a match to TRBD2. The ends lost 1 base at V and 1 base at J; junction bases unmatched: 1. In germline, CDR1 is LNHNV, CDR2 YYDKDF (reference sequence). The CDR3 consists of 15 residues. The CDR3 loop reads CATSRVSGSYNEQFF. The CDR3 nucleotides read TGTGCCACCAGCAGAGTTAGCGGGTCCTACAATGAGCAGTTCTTC.

The sample holds many counts of this clonotype. The rearrangement links TRBV5-1 to TRBJ2-3, with a tentative D call TRBD2 (6 bases). V was trimmed by 1 base and J by 3 bases, leaving 12 bases between them. Germline-derived CDR1 and CDR2 are SGHRS and YFSETQ. The CDR3 length is 15 residues. The CDR3 DNA reads as TGCGCCAGCAGCTTGTTCGGGGGAGAAACAGATACGCAGTATTTT. Amino acids: CASSLFGGETDTQYF.

This clonotype was seen ten or more times. The chain couples TRBV27 to TRBJ2-1; D call uncertain. Deletions cut 2 bases from V and 10 bases from J, with 18 bases between. The CDR3 loop spans 15 amino acids. CDR1 is MNHEY and CDR2 is SMNVEV in the germline V gene (reference sequence). The DNA for the CDR3 is TGTGCCAGCAGTTTACTCCCCGTCGAGACCAGGGAGCAGTTCTTC. Translation: CASSLLPVETREQFF.

Many counts were recorded for this clonotype. The CDR3 spells CASPIRVGQFF. The CDR3 DNA reads as TGTGCCAGTCCCATAAGGGTCGGTCAGTTCTTC. The chain couples TRBV2 to TRBJ2-1, with D hard to call. The ends were cut back, 9 bases at V and 13 bases at J, with 16 bases in the middle. The germline V gene has CDR1 SNHLY and CDR2 FYNNEI. The CDR3 is 11 residues long.

The chain combines TRBV7-8 with TRBJ1-1; D is possibly TRBD1 (5 bases). This CDR3 contains 15 residues. V was shortened by 5 bases and J by 2 bases, with 15 bases between the two germline ends. Germline V gives CDR1 SGHVS, CDR2 FQNEAQ. The CDR3 loop is CASSIPGTGNTEAFF. CDR3 bases: TGTGCCAGCAGCATACCGGGGACGGGAAACACTGAAGCTTTCTTT. Complete variable domain (other parts from reference TRBV7-8 and TRBJ1-1): GAGVSQSPRYKVAKRGQDVALRCDPISGHVSLFWYQQALGQGPEFLTYFQNEAQLDKSGLPSDRFFAERPEGSVSTLKIQRTQQEDSAVYLCASSIPGTGNTEAFFGQGTRLTVV.